Listed here are 11 T cell receptor beta chains from one sample, sequenced in a study of chemoradiotherapy in HPV16-positive cancers. The method was immunoSEQ multiplex PCR; TCRdb's version includes in-frame clones alone and lacks a portion of them. The table includes around 17,000 clones, approximately 70% detected once. The sequences come from tumor tissue, collected from a patient who underwent chemoradiotherapy. These receptors were taken from a human donor with HPV-associated anogenital cancer.

J is TRBJ1-1 and V is TRBV11-2; TRBD1 is a possible D gene (6 bases). Per the germline V gene, CDR1 is SGHAT and CDR2 is FQNNGV. Trimming cost V 5 bases and J 1 base, with 8 bases left between them. The CDR3 sequence is 13 residues long. The CDR3 region is CASSAGENTEAFF. The CDR3, as DNA: TGTGCCAGCAGCGCAGGGGAGAACACTGAAGCTTTCTTT.

The chain employs TRBV6-6 and TRBJ1-2; 7 nucleotides agree with TRBD1. This CDR3 is built from 13 residues. The J segment lost 5 bases and the V segment lost 5 bases, leaving 5 bases of the junction unmatched. CDR1 MNHNY and CDR2 SVGAGI come from the germline V gene (reference sequence). As DNA, the CDR3 is TGTGCCAGCAGTGAGGACAGGTTATATGGCTACACCTTC. Amino acid sequence: CASSEDRLYGYTF.

The genes are TRBV4-1 and TRBJ2-1; a weak D match, TRBD2 (5 bases). The CDR3 sequence is 16 residues long. V dropped 1 base and J dropped 7 bases, with 17 bases sitting between them. CDR1 is MGHRA, CDR2 YSYEKL, per germline. Written as DNA, the CDR3 is TGCGCCAGCAGCCAAGGCGGGCAGGCCTCTCATAATGAGCAGTTCTTC. It codes for CASSQGGQASHNEQFF.

The chain carries TRBV2 and TRBJ1-2; no clear D gene. The CDR3 length is 13 residues. Germline CDR1 reads SNHLY; CDR2 reads FYNNEI. The germline V and J ends were trimmed by 5 bases and 4 bases, with 11 bases remaining between them. The CDR3: CASSYDGTYGYTF. CDR3 in DNA: TGTGCCAGCAGTTACGACGGCACCTATGGCTACACCTTC.

This chain uses TRBV5-3 with TRBJ2-1, with a tentative D call TRBD2 (5 bases). TRBV5-3 is classed as an ORF, of uncertain function. This CDR3 spans 14 amino acids. The V end lost 1 base, the J end lost 15 bases, and 20 bases lay between the germline ends. The DNA for the CDR3 is TGTGCCAGAAGCTTGATCGTTCGGACTCCGGGCGGGTTCTTC. As protein: CARSLIVRTPGGFF.

This clone was picked up a small number of times. The chain combines TRBV2 with TRBJ1-5, with D uncertain. The germline V gene has CDR1 SNHLY and CDR2 FYNNEI. V gave up 2 bases and J gave up 6 bases, with 17 bases separating them. This CDR3 contains 16 residues. This chain's CDR3 is CASSERRVGLGQPQHF. The CDR3 DNA reads as TGTGCCAGCAGTGAAAGGAGGGTAGGATTGGGTCAGCCCCAGCATTTT. Looking up the rest from reference TRBV2 and TRBJ1-5 gives the full variable domain: EPEVTQTPSHQVTQMGQEVILRCVPISNHLYFYWYRQILGQKVEFLVSFYNNEISEKSEIFDDQFSVERPDGSNFTLKIRSTKLEDSAMYFCASSERRVGLGQPQHFGDGTRLSIL.

V gene TRBV11-2 combines with J gene TRBJ2-7; D remains unclear. Trimming left V 0 bases short and J 6 bases short, with 9 bases between. Germline CDR1 and CDR2: SGHAT and FQNNGV. CDR3 length: 13 residues. The CDR3 loop is CASSLDRATEQYF. CDR3 coding DNA: TGTGCCAGCAGCTTAGATCGGGCTACCGAGCAGTACTTC.

This chain uses TRBV7-3 with TRBJ2-1, with 10 nucleotides matching TRBD2. The CDR3 spans 14 residues. Germline CDR1 and CDR2: SGHTA and FQGTGA. V dropped 5 bases and J dropped 8; count of bases not matched to a gene: 6. The CDR3 region has the DNA TGTGCCAGCAGCCCGGGACTAGCGTTCGATGAGCAGTTCTTC. It codes for CASSPGLAFDEQFF.

The J gene is TRBJ2-3, the V gene TRBV28, with 8 bases identical to TRBD2. The junction had 18 bases not matched to a gene; V was cut back by 5 bases and J by 8 bases. Germline V CDR1 and CDR2: MDHEN, SYDVKM. The CDR3 length is 17 residues. The CDR3 DNA is TGTGCCAGCAGTCCAAGCGGTAGTGGCGGGGGGAGGGTTACGCAGTATTTT. Translation: CASSPSGSGGGRVTQYF.

The chain recombines TRBV19 with TRBJ2-2, with D unclear. Germline loops: CDR1 LNHDA, CDR2 SQIVND (reference sequence). Deletions cut 8 bases from V and 1 base from J, with 11 bases between. The CDR3 has 14 residues. The CDR3 coding sequence is TGTGCCAGTTGGGATAAGGGGAACACCGGGGAGCTGTTTTTT. This encodes CASWDKGNTGELFF.

This clone was recorded a few times. The CDR3 region is CASSIGQSHGQYF. The CDR3 DNA sequence: TGTGCCAGCAGTATCGGACAGTCCCACGGGCAGTACTTC. The rearrangement uses TRBV28 and TRBJ2-7; the D gene is possibly TRBD1 (6 bases). This CDR3 spans 13 amino acids. Trimming cost V 5 bases and J 9 bases, with 17 bases left between them. Germline lookup yields CDR1 MDHEN and CDR2 SYDVKM.